This T cell receptor (beta chain) comes out of a study of Graves' ophthalmopathy and Graves' hyperthyroidism. The study, taken as a whole, reports: Most thyroid clonotypes expanded beyond 0.001 frequency were also found in blood.

Investigators amplified TCR beta CDR3 regions from RNA transcripts. RT-PCR with HTBI primers came first, then second-round multiplex PCR. TCRdb re-called the multiplex PCR reads through MiXCR, storing one row per CDR3 protein. The repertoire holds a few hundred thousand distinct CDR3 sequences, with 39% as singletons. With regard to this clonotype: Antigen: not known.

Trimming removed 2 bases from V and 7 bases from J; junction bases left unmatched: 3. The CDR3 consists of 14 residues. This TCR derives from an adult man with Graves' hyperthyroidism. This sequence joins TRBV12-3 or TRBV12-4 and TRBJ2-2, with 8 bases matching TRBD2. The sample was peripheral blood or thyroid tissue (not recorded which). The CDR3 region has the DNA TGTGCCAGCAGTTTACGGGGGGGGGTCGGGGAGCTGTTTTTT. Protein: CASSLRGGVGELFF.